The next 21 T cell receptor beta chains were all read from a single sample in a study of cytomegalovirus exposure and HLA in healthy donors. PCR employed 60 Vbeta and 13 Jbeta primers. Produced via immunoSEQ multiplex PCR; TCRdb's table is partial and in-frame only. The sample includes under 300,000 clones, about nine tenths of them seen just once. Sequenced sample: PBMCs. These receptors were taken from a man in his forties or fifties in good health and CMV-seropositive.

The gene calls are TRBV4-3 and TRBJ2-1; a weak D match, TRBD2 (5 bases). Between the trimmed V and J ends, which lost 1 base and 1 base, there was a span of 11 bases. The CDR3 totals 16 residues. Germline CDR1 and CDR2: LGHNA and YSLEER. The CDR3 sequence is CASSQGRAQSYNEQFF. The CDR3 nucleotides read TGCGCCAGCAGCCAAGGGCGGGCACAGTCCTACAATGAGCAGTTCTTC.

This chain joins TRBV28 and TRBJ2-5; 11 nucleotides align to TRBD1. CDR3 length equals 14 residues. Germline lookup yields CDR1 MDHEN and CDR2 SYDVKM. V dropped 6 bases and J dropped 6; count of bases not matched to a gene: 6. CDR3 sequence (DNA): TGTGCCAGCAGGGGGACAGGGGGTTCTCAGACCCAGTACTTC. As protein: CASRGTGGSQTQYF.

The chain recombines TRBV29-1 with TRBJ2-3; 7 bases align to TRBD1. Per germline, CDR1 SQVTM and CDR2 ANQGSEA. With 3 bases clipped from V and 1 base from J, the junction kept 1 base outside the gene matches. The length of the CDR3 is 13 residues. The CDR3 here is CSVDTGGTDTQYF. The CDR3 region has the DNA TGCAGCGTTGATACAGGGGGCACAGATACGCAGTATTTT.

J is TRBJ2-5 and V is TRBV6-5, with 7 bases identical to TRBD2. V lost 5 bases, J lost 5 bases, and 11 bases stayed unmatched. Per the germline V gene, CDR1 is MNHEY and CDR2 is SVGAGI. This CDR3 is 15 amino acids long. CDR3 bases: TGTGCCAGCAGTCCCCGGGGGGTAGCTGAGGAGACCCAGTACTTC. It translates to CASSPRGVAEETQYF.

The V call is TRBV5-4, the J call TRBJ2-7, with D possibly TRBD2 on 7 matching bases. V was cut by 3 bases and J by 3 bases, with 16 bases left in between. From germline, CDR1 is SGHNT and CDR2 YYREEE (reference sequence). The CDR3 is 15 residues long. The CDR3 nucleotides are TGTGCCAGCAGCTCCCGGGGGGCGGGGGACTACGAGCAGTACTTC. It encodes CASSSRGAGDYEQYF.

V gene TRBV7-8 combines with J gene TRBJ2-1, with D perhaps matching TRBD1 (5 bases). There are 13 residues in the CDR3. The V end was cut by 1 base, the J end by 9 bases, with 10 bases between. CDR1 is SGHVS, CDR2 FQNEAQ, per germline. CDR3 DNA: TGTGCCAGCAGCTTAGGGGGCAATCCTGAGCAGTTCTTC. This sequence encodes CASSLGGNPEQFF.

The CDR3 region is CSVETGDEKLFF. The CDR3 bases are TGCAGCGTTGAGACAGGGGACGAAAAACTGTTTTTT. The chain carries TRBV29-1 and TRBJ1-4; TRBD1 matches at 8 bases. Germline V gene data show CDR1 as SQVTM and CDR2 as ANQGSEA. CDR3 size: 12 residues. V trimming: 3 bases; J trimming: 8 bases; junction bases outside the gene matches: 2.

The chain combines TRBV7-9 with TRBJ1-1; 9 nucleotides agree with TRBD1. Per the germline V gene, CDR1 is SEHNR and CDR2 is FQNEAQ (reference sequence). This CDR3 is built from 19 residues. Trimming at V came to 4 bases and at J to 2 bases, leaving 17 bases not matched to a gene. CDR3 sequence reads: CASSSQKRHTGGENTEAFF. CDR3 coding DNA: TGTGCCAGCAGCTCCCAGAAGAGACACACAGGGGGCGAAAACACTGAAGCTTTCTTT.

This sequence joins TRBV5-6 and TRBJ1-2; D is possibly TRBD1 (5 bases). V was cut by 2 bases and J by 6 bases, with 8 bases left in between. The CDR3 is 12 amino acids. CDR1 SGHDT and CDR2 YYEEEE come from the germline V gene. Here the CDR3 DNA reads TGTGCCAGCAGCTTTGGAGGGGATGGCTACACCTTC. It translates to CASSFGGDGYTF.

The chain combines TRBV6-6 with TRBJ2-7; 7 positions match TRBD1. The ends lost 6 bases at V and 2 bases at J; junction bases unmatched: 7. The CDR3 runs 14 residues. Germline assignment: CDR1 MNHNY and CDR2 SVGAGI (reference sequence). CDR3 sequence reads: CASRQGPLTYEQYF. CDR3 nucleotide sequence: TGTGCCAGCAGACAGGGGCCCCTCACCTACGAGCAGTACTTC.

This clone was counted between two and nine times. The chain uses TRBV19 and TRBJ2-2; 7 bases fit TRBD1. The V gene end was trimmed by 7 bases and the J gene end by 5 bases; junction bases not matched to a gene: 10. The CDR3 totals 15 residues. Looked up from germline, CDR1 is LNHDA and CDR2 is SQIVND (reference sequence). The CDR3 DNA reads TGTGCCAGTAAGGACAGGTTCATGGGGACCGGGGAGCTGTTTTTT. Translation gives CASKDRFMGTGELFF.

The chain couples TRBV10-3 to TRBJ1-1; TRBD1 might be the D (5 bases). Germline CDR1 and CDR2: ENHRY and SYGVKD. The CDR3 consists of 12 residues. Trimming removed 4 bases at V and 8 bases at J, with 11 bases between. The CDR3 bases are TGTGCCATCAGTGCCCGGGGGATAGAAGCTTTCTTT. Residues: CAISARGIEAFF.

V usage is TRBV5-6 and J usage is TRBJ2-1; TRBD2 matches 7 bases. The CDR3 loop spans 16 amino acids. The V gene end was trimmed by 5 bases and the J gene end by 0 bases; junction bases not matched to a gene: 8. The germline V gene has CDR1 SGHDT and CDR2 YYEEEE. CDR3 region: CASRDLLADSYNEQFF. CDR3 DNA sequence: TGTGCCAGCAGGGATCTGCTAGCGGACTCCTACAATGAGCAGTTCTTC.

This chain connects TRBV5-1 to TRBJ2-3; unclear D gene. Between the trimmed V and J ends, which lost 0 bases and 8 bases, there was a span of 16 bases. The length of the CDR3 is 15 residues. Germline V gene lookup returns CDR1 SGHRS and CDR2 YFSETQ. The CDR3 loop reads CASSLEVPRQATQYF. The CDR3 DNA reads TGCGCCAGCAGCTTGGAAGTTCCACGGCAGGCTACGCAGTATTTT.

The genes are TRBV4-2 and TRBJ2-3, with 8 positions matching TRBD2. Trimming at V came to 4 bases and at J to 4 bases, leaving 10 bases not matched to a gene. Germline V gene lookup returns CDR1 LGHNA and CDR2 YNFKEQ. CDR3 length equals 16 residues. DNA of the CDR3: TGTGCCAGCAGCCTTGGAAGGGGGACTAGTCCAGATACGCAGTATTTT. It codes for CASSLGRGTSPDTQYF.

The CDR3 sequence is CAISDLDMYTF. CDR3 sequence (DNA): TGTGCCATCAGCGACCTTGACATGTACACCTTC. This chain uses TRBV10-3 with TRBJ1-2, with D hard to call. Per the germline V gene, CDR1 is ENHRY and CDR2 is SYGVKD. The CDR3 runs to 11 residues. V dropped 6 bases and J dropped 11 bases, with 13 bases sitting between them.

This chain connects TRBV7-2 to TRBJ1-1; D remains ambiguous. The CDR3 spans 12 residues. Germline loops: CDR1 SGHTA, CDR2 FQGNSA. V was shortened by 5 bases and J by 6 bases, with 10 bases between the two germline ends. This CDR3 is CASSERFSEAFF. In nucleotides, the CDR3 is TGTGCCAGCAGCGAGCGTTTCTCTGAAGCTTTCTTT.

This clone was detected only a few times. V is TRBV29-1 and J is TRBJ2-7; D possibly corresponds to TRBD1 (5 bases). The CDR3 runs 14 residues. The germline gives CDR1 SQVTM, CDR2 ANQGSEA. V lost 2 bases to trimming and J lost 3 bases, with 14 bases between them. CDR3 bases: TGCAGCGTTGAACTCCGGGCCAGGGACTACGAGCAGTACTTC. Translated, it gives CSVELRARDYEQYF.

This clone has just one count. The chain links TRBV11-2 to TRBJ2-7; D is uncertain. The CDR3 length is 12 residues. Germline V gene sequence: CDR1 SGHAT, CDR2 FQNNGV. V was shortened by 5 bases and J by 4 bases, with 9 bases between the two germline ends. The CDR3 loop reads CASSPLTYEQYF. The CDR3 DNA reads as TGTGCCAGCAGCCCTCTTACTTACGAGCAGTACTTC.

This clone was found a few times. The rearrangement links TRBV5-1 to TRBJ1-1, with D possibly being TRBD1 (5 bases). V lost 6 bases, J lost 1 base, and 16 bases lay in between. Germline lookup yields CDR1 SGHRS and CDR2 YFSETQ. The CDR3 is 15 amino acids. CDR3 residues: CASKGHTLENTEAFF. The CDR3 DNA sequence: TGCGCCAGCAAAGGACACACCCTAGAGAACACTGAAGCTTTCTTT.

The CDR3, as DNA: TGCGCCAGCAGCCAGAGTGCTGGGGGGTCGGCAAACACTGAAGCTTTCTTT. Protein: CASSQSAGGSANTEAFF. The chain joins TRBV5-1 to TRBJ1-1; tentatively, D is TRBD1 (5 bases). V was shortened by 4 bases and J by 2 bases, with 21 bases between the two germline ends. The germline CDR1 and CDR2 sequences are SGHRS and YFSETQ. The CDR3 is 17 amino acids. The full variable domain, completed using reference TRBV5-1 and TRBJ1-1, is KAGVTQTPRYLIKTRGQQVTLSCSPISGHRSVSWYQQTPGQGLQFLFEYFSETQRNKGNFPGRFSGRQFSNSRSEMNVSTLELGDSALYLCASSQSAGGSANTEAFFGQGTRLTVV.